A selection of T cell receptor beta chains follows, all from one sample in a study of T-cell reconstitution after alpha-beta-depleted transplantation in children. Each CDR3 protein is one row after TCRdb ran MiXCR on the PCR reads. The repertoire has approximately 650,000 distinct CDR3 sequences, 13% of them found once; the top ten carry approximately 0.8%. The source was PBMCs, collected before TCRalphabeta/CD19-depleted stem cell transplant. The receptor set was obtained from a girl aged 2 to 10 with congenital amegakaryocytic thrombocytopenia, due to receive a stem cell transplant. Both conserved end residues are part of each CDR3. Each record gives: V gene, J gene, D gene, clone size, CDR3 protein, CDR3 DNA. The D gene is left open where the match is weak. Size tells how often a clone was seen (once, few, many) or the class of an expanded clone, and some rows leave it out.

TRBV27,TRBJ2-3,TRBD2,.,CAVGLAGGNTQYF,TGTGCGGTAGGACTAGCGGGGGGAAATACGCAGTATTTT
TRBV11-1,TRBJ2-1,.,.,CASSLKAGFSSYNEQFF,TGTGCCAGCAGCTTAAAGGCCGGGTTTAGCTCCTACAATGAGCAGTTCTTC
TRBV6-5,TRBJ1-3,.,few,CASSYRGLGNTIYF,TGTGCCAGCAGTTACCGGGGTCTCGGAAACACCATATATTTT
TRBV30,TRBJ1-5,.,.,CAWAQSGQPQHF,TGTGCCTGGGCCCAAAGCGGTCAGCCCCAGCATTTT
TRBV19,TRBJ1-1,.,few,CASSDPRGLGTEAFF,TGTGCCAGTAGTGACCCCAGGGGTTTGGGCACTGAAGCTTTCTTT
TRBV20-1,TRBJ1-2,.,few,CSASPRGRGPEANYGYTF,TGCAGTGCTAGCCCTCGAGGGAGGGGACCCGAAGCTAACTATGGCTACACCTTC
TRBV29-1,TRBJ2-5,.,.,CYLRGRGFETQYF,TGCTACCTACGGGGGAGGGGGTTTGAGACCCAGTACTTC
TRBV20-1,TRBJ2-2,.,.,CSARDLDAGELFF,TGCAGTGCTAGAGACCTAGATGCCGGGGAGCTGTTTTTT
TRBV28,TRBJ2-3,TRBD2,few,CASSLSSGSGTDTQYF,TGTGCCAGCAGTTTATCGAGCGGGAGCGGCACAGATACGCAGTATTTT
TRBV28,TRBJ2-1,TRBD2,.,CASSYKKRSSGIWNEQFF,TGTGCCAGCAGCTACAAAAAACGGTCTAGCGGGATTTGGAATGAGCAGTTCTTC
TRBV20-1,TRBJ2-1,TRBD2,many,CSARPSGSGSSFNEQFF,TGCAGTGCTAGACCCTCAGGTAGCGGGAGTAGTTTCAATGAGCAGTTCTTC
TRBV10-2,TRBJ2-7,TRBD2,few,CASSVGTRQYF,TGCGCCAGCAGTGTTGGGACTAGACAGTACTTC
TRBV4-2,TRBJ1-5,.,many,CASSQGRQPEDSNQPQHF,TGTGCCAGCAGCCAAGGTCGGCAGCCAGAAGATAGCAATCAGCCCCAGCATTTT
TRBV12-3/TRBV12-4,TRBJ2-3,.,.,CASKIPGQPVTQYF,TGTGCCAGCAAAATCCCGGGTCAACCCGTTACGCAGTATTTT
TRBV19,TRBJ2-1,TRBD2,few,CASSIGTRPNNEQFF,TGTGCCAGTAGTATTGGGACTAGGCCCAACAATGAGCAGTTCTTC
TRBV29-1,TRBJ1-3,.,few,CSGGVGFGNTIYF,TGCAGCGGTGGTGTGGGGTTTGGAAACACCATATATTTT
TRBV27,TRBJ2-7,TRBD1,.,CASSLYGYRGYEQYF,TGTGCCAGCAGTTTATATGGGTACAGGGGATACGAGCAGTACTTC
TRBV10-3,TRBJ2-1,.,few,CAISDDYEQFF,TGTGCCATCAGTGATGACTATGAGCAGTTCTTC
TRBV15,TRBJ2-7,.,.,CATSSLPGRSSYEQYF,TGTGCCACCAGCAGCCTCCCAGGACGAAGCTCCTACGAGCAGTACTTC
TRBV27,TRBJ1-5,TRBD1,many,CASSSQGAWYQPQHF,TGTGCCAGCAGTTCACAGGGGGCTTGGTATCAGCCCCAGCATTTT
TRBV20-1,TRBJ2-3,.,many,CSASDRGEEQYF,TGCAGTGCTAGCGACCGGGGAGAGGAGCAGTATTTT
TRBV28,TRBJ2-4,.,.,CASSLAGNLAKNIQYF,TGTGCCAGCAGTTTAGCAGGGAACCTAGCCAAAAACATTCAGTACTTC
TRBV12-3/TRBV12-4,TRBJ2-3,TRBD2,.,CPSSGGWSGRDTQYF,TGTCCCAGCAGTGGTGGATGGAGCGGGAGGGATACGCAGTATTTT
TRBV7-8,TRBJ1-3,.,many,CASSPYSRGSGNTIYF,TGTGCCAGCAGCCCTTATTCCAGGGGATCTGGAAACACCATATATTTT
TRBV10-3,TRBJ2-7,TRBD1,few,CAISTYRGHEQYF,TGTGCCATCAGCACCTACAGGGGCCACGAGCAGTACTTC
TRBV12-3/TRBV12-4,TRBJ2-2,TRBD2,.,CASNSLAGAFGGELFF,TGTGCCAGCAATTCACTAGCGGGAGCATTTGGCGGGGAGCTGTTTTTT
TRBV5-5,TRBJ1-5,.,few,CASSQGGFYSNQPQHF,TGTGCCAGCAGCCAAGGTGGATTTTATAGCAATCAGCCCCAGCATTTT
TRBV5-1,TRBJ1-1,TRBD1,few,CASSLHQGARNTEAFF,TGCGCCAGCAGCTTGCATCAGGGGGCGAGGAACACTGAAGCTTTCTTT
TRBV7-6,TRBJ2-3,.,many,CASSRGLLSADTQYF,TGTGCCAGCAGCCGGGGACTCCTGAGCGCAGATACGCAGTATTTT
TRBV7-9,TRBJ2-1,TRBD2,.,CASSLPGLAGNNEQFF,TGTGCCAGCAGCCTCCCGGGACTAGCGGGAAATAATGAGCAGTTCTTC